This record covers a single TCR beta chain. These data are taken from a study of T cell changes during pregnancy in multiple sclerosis. The CDR3 contains 15 residues. The germline V gene has CDR1 MNHNS and CDR2 SASEGT. Trimming stripped 3 bases from V and 5 bases from J, with 16 bases between. Generated by immunoSEQ multiplex PCR, the TCRdb table keeps only in-frame clones and is missing some. There are approximately 49,000 clones in the sample; 88% occur only once, and about 1.2% lies in the top ten. The TCR was taken from a female donor with multiple sclerosis, enrolled in a pregnancy study. Sequencing was performed on CD4+ T cells from peripheral blood mononuclear cells, taken in the second trimester of pregnancy. The V call is TRBV6-1, the J call TRBJ1-2, with a tentative D call TRBD1 (5 bases). CDR3 sequence (DNA): TGTGCCAGCAGTGACAGGGAGGTAAGGGGATATGGCTACACCTTC. Translating gives CASSDREVRGYGYTF.